These 28 T cell receptor beta chains were all obtained from the same sample, sequenced in a study of blood T cell repertoires in COVID-19. Only in-frame clones appear in the TCRdb table, and some are missing; sequencing was by immunoSEQ multiplex PCR. The sample has 45,000 to 55,000 clones, 70% to 90% seen once. What was sequenced was peripheral blood. The receptors stem from a human donor in a cohort sampled during active COVID-19.

The rearrangement uses TRBV5-1 and TRBJ1-2; possibly TRBD1 for D (5 bases). This CDR3 has 16 residues. CDR1 SGHRS and CDR2 YFSETQ come from the germline V gene. V was pared by 4 bases and J by 1 base, with 17 bases between. The CDR3 region has the DNA TGCGCCAGCAGCCATGTCCAGGGAAGTCGTAACTATGGCTACACCTTC. The encoded protein is CASSHVQGSRNYGYTF.

The chain links TRBV7-9 to TRBJ1-5; TRBD1 might be the D (5 bases). The CDR3 extends over 14 amino acids. With 3 bases removed from V and 2 bases from J, the gap between germline ends came to 8 bases. Germline V lookup: CDR1 SEHNR, CDR2 FQNEAQ (reference sequence). The CDR3 DNA is TGTGCCAGCAGCTTCGAAGGGGGCAATCAGCCCCAGCATTTT. Its protein product is CASSFEGGNQPQHF.

This rearrangement joins TRBV5-1 to TRBJ1-1; D perhaps matches TRBD1 (5 bases). The CDR3 runs to 16 residues. The germline V and J ends were trimmed by 0 bases and 5 bases, with 17 bases remaining between them. Per the germline V gene, CDR1 is SGHRS and CDR2 is YFSETQ. CDR3 loop: CASSLEQARLRTEAFF. The CDR3 bases are TGCGCCAGCAGCTTGGAACAGGCACGGTTGAGGACTGAAGCTTTCTTT.

The chain combines TRBV7-2 with TRBJ1-2; 7 bases are a match to TRBD1. V trimming: 5 bases; J trimming: 1 base; junction bases outside the gene matches: 7. This CDR3 is 15 amino acids long. Germline CDR1 SGHTA, CDR2 FQGNSA. The CDR3 reads CASSPRAGGNYGYTF. The CDR3 region has the DNA TGTGCCAGCAGCCCTCGGGCAGGGGGTAACTATGGCTACACCTTC.

The chain employs TRBV7-2 and TRBJ2-7; 8 bases map to TRBD2. The ends lost 4 bases at V and 7 bases at J; junction bases unmatched: 15. Germline assignment: CDR1 SGHTA and CDR2 FQGNSA. CDR3 length equals 16 residues. The CDR3 sequence is CASSSQTSDAFNEQYF. The CDR3 bases are TGTGCCAGCAGCTCTCAGACTAGCGACGCCTTTAATGAGCAGTACTTC.

This clone was recorded once. The chain uses TRBV7-9 and TRBJ2-3; maybe TRBD1 (5 bases). Germline V CDR1 and CDR2: SEHNR, FQNEAQ (reference sequence). CDR3 length: 14 amino acids. Deletions cut 1 base from V and 2 bases from J, with 7 bases between. CDR3 in amino acids: CASSLGQTTDTQYF. In DNA form, the CDR3 reads TGTGCCAGCAGCTTAGGACAGACCACAGATACGCAGTATTTT.

V usage is TRBV3-1 (or the pseudogene TRBV3-2) and J usage is TRBJ1-2; TRBD1 matches at 8 bases. The CDR3 runs 13 residues. Germline assignment: CDR1 LGHDT and CDR2 YNNKEL (reference sequence). V gave up 5 bases and J gave up 8 bases; unmatched junction bases: 7. The CDR3: CASSSRQGFGYTF. The CDR3 bases are TGTGCCAGCAGCTCCCGACAGGGGTTCGGCTACACCTTC.

This clone was found a few times. This chain connects TRBV6-5 to TRBJ2-7, with a weak D call TRBD1 (6 bases). The germline gives CDR1 MNHEY, CDR2 SVGAGI. V lost 4 bases to trimming and J lost 2 bases, with 15 bases between them. The CDR3 spans 15 residues. For the CDR3, the DNA is TGTGCCAGCAGTTTCAGGGGCCGCGCGACCTACGAGCAGTACTTC. Translated, it gives CASSFRGRATYEQYF.

This sequence joins TRBV11-2 and TRBJ2-3; D may be TRBD2 (5 bases). CDR3 size: 13 residues. From germline, CDR1 is SGHAT and CDR2 FQNNGV. V lost 0 bases to trimming and J lost 5 bases, with 6 bases between them. CDR3 DNA sequence: TGTGCCAGCAGCTTAGATGGGAGAGATACGCAGTATTTT. As protein: CASSLDGRDTQYF.

The chain carries TRBV30 and TRBJ1-2, with TRBD1 matching 8 bases. The CDR3 has 13 residues. Trimming at V came to 2 bases and at J to 5 bases, leaving 4 bases not matched to a gene. CDR1 is GTSNPN and CDR2 is SVGIG in the germline V gene (reference sequence). CDR3 protein: CAWSRDRPYGYTF. In DNA, the CDR3 is TGTGCCTGGAGTCGGGACAGGCCGTATGGCTACACCTTC.

The J gene is TRBJ2-5, the V gene TRBV7-2, with 11 bases identical to TRBD2. CDR1 and CDR2 from the germline V gene are SGHTA and FQGNSA. Trimming cost V 5 bases and J 4 bases; bases outside gene matches: 6. The CDR3 sequence is 15 residues long. In nucleotides, the CDR3 is TGTGCCAGCAGCCCGGCTAGCGGGGGGTTAGAGACCCAGTACTTC. As protein: CASSPASGGLETQYF.

The chain joins TRBV6-4 to TRBJ2-7; D not certain. V was clipped by 6 bases and J by 2 bases, with 14 bases between them. From germline, CDR1 is MRHNA and CDR2 SNTAGT. CDR3 length equals 14 residues. The CDR3 here is CASRRLPPTYEQYF. In nucleotides, the CDR3 is TGTGCCAGCAGACGACTCCCGCCCACCTACGAGCAGTACTTC.

This rearrangement joins TRBV7-7 to TRBJ2-6; the D is unclear. From germline, CDR1 is SSHAT and CDR2 FNYEAQ (reference sequence). Trimming removed 5 bases at V and 4 bases at J, with 15 bases between. The length of the CDR3 is 16 residues. CDR3 residues: CASSPQRSGGANVLTF. CDR3 sequence (DNA): TGTGCCAGCAGCCCACAACGGTCCGGGGGGGCCAACGTCCTGACTTTC.

The chain employs TRBV28 and TRBJ2-7; a possible D gene is TRBD1 (6 bases). This CDR3 has 12 amino acids. Trimming took 8 bases from V and 6 from J, leaving 14 bases between them. Germline lookup yields CDR1 MDHEN and CDR2 SYDVKM. This chain's CDR3 is CASGPQGTEQYF. The CDR3, as DNA: TGTGCCAGCGGGCCACAGGGAACCGAGCAGTACTTC.

J is TRBJ2-7 and V is TRBV11-3, with 8 bases identical to TRBD1. Per the germline V gene, CDR1 is SGHNT and CDR2 is YENEEA. Unmatched junction bases numbered 9, after V lost 6 bases and J lost 2 bases. The CDR3 consists of 15 residues. CDR3 coding DNA: TGTGCCAGCAGTAAAGATCGGACAGGGACCTACGAGCAGTACTTC. Protein product: CASSKDRTGTYEQYF.

The J gene is TRBJ1-5, the V gene TRBV6-2 or TRBV6-3; TRBD1 agrees at 11 bases. The length of the CDR3 is 15 residues. V was pared by 5 bases and J by 7 bases, with 7 bases of the junction left unmatched. Germline CDR1 reads MNHEY; CDR2 reads SVGEGT. CDR3 sequence: CASSDRTGGRQPQHF. CDR3 bases: TGTGCCAGCAGTGACCGGACAGGGGGCAGGCAGCCCCAGCATTTT.

The CDR3 nucleotides read TGTGCCAGCAGTGAGAGACAGGGACATAATCAGCCCCAGCATTTT. This gives the protein CASSERQGHNQPQHF. The rearrangement links TRBV6-1 to TRBJ1-5, with TRBD1 matching 7 bases. The CDR3 has 15 residues. Germline V gene data show CDR1 as MNHNS and CDR2 as SASEGT. Germline trimming cut 3 bases from V and 4 bases from J; bases unmatched to any gene: 6.

This chain links TRBV6-5 with TRBJ1-1; D gene unclear. Germline values: CDR1 MNHEY, CDR2 SVGAGI. Trimming left V 7 bases short and J 1 base short, with 13 bases between. This CDR3 spans 14 amino acids. CDR3 sequence (DNA): TGTGCCAGCAAACTTTACAGAGAGAACACTGAAGCTTTCTTT. It is translated as CASKLYRENTEAFF.

The chain carries TRBV6-5 and TRBJ2-5; weak D call: TRBD1 (6 bases). The length of the CDR3 is 14 residues. V was trimmed by 6 bases and J by 5 bases, leaving 16 bases between them. Germline V lookup: CDR1 MNHEY, CDR2 SVGAGI. The CDR3 is CASSPGASMETQYF. DNA for the CDR3: TGTGCCAGCAGCCCAGGGGCTAGCATGGAGACCCAGTACTTC.

The chain employs TRBV7-3 and TRBJ2-5; TRBD2 might be the D (6 bases). Germline values: CDR1 SGHTA, CDR2 FQGTGA. Trimming pared 4 bases from V and 4 bases from J, leaving 22 bases between. The CDR3 consists of 17 residues. The CDR3 here is CASSSSRLGRRGETQYF. The CDR3 DNA reads as TGTGCCAGCAGCTCCTCCAGATTGGGGAGGCGTGGAGAGACCCAGTACTTC.

V and J are TRBV6-5 and TRBJ1-1; perhaps TRBD1 as D (5 bases). CDR1 and CDR2 (germline): MNHEY, SVGAGI. V gave up 8 bases and J gave up 6 bases, with 13 bases separating them. CDR3 length: 12 amino acids. CDR3 coding DNA: TGTGCCAGCCAGGGTACCGGCCCTGAAGCTTTCTTT. Amino acids: CASQGTGPEAFF.

V gene TRBV29-1 combines with J gene TRBJ2-1; 15 bases line up with TRBD2. Germline CDR1 and CDR2: SQVTM and ANQGSEA. This CDR3 has 12 residues. Trimming took 7 bases from V and 10 from J; bases not matched to a gene: 2. The CDR3 is CSGGLAGGEQFF. The DNA of the CDR3 is TGCAGCGGAGGACTAGCGGGGGGGGAGCAGTTCTTC.

The chain uses TRBV12-3 or TRBV12-4 and TRBJ1-2; D gene unclear. V was trimmed by 1 base and J by 5 bases, leaving 5 bases between them. The CDR3 length is 12 residues. Written as DNA, the CDR3 is TGTGCCAGCAGTTTAGACAGATATGGCTACACCTTC. It specifies CASSLDRYGYTF.

This clone has only one observation. The chain links TRBV5-4 to TRBJ2-5, with 9 bases aligning to TRBD1. Germline trimming cut 5 bases from V and 4 bases from J; bases unmatched to any gene: 6. The CDR3 has 14 amino acids. Per the germline V gene, CDR1 is SGHNT and CDR2 is YYREEE (reference sequence). CDR3 coding DNA: TGTGCCAGCAGTTCGGGACAGGGCGGAGAGACCCAGTACTTC. Its protein product is CASSSGQGGETQYF.

The genes are TRBV6-1 and TRBJ2-3; 8 bases are shared with TRBD2. The length of the CDR3 is 18 residues. Losses at the gene ends were 1 base for V and 3 bases for J; bases not matched to a gene: 12. Germline V gives CDR1 MNHNS, CDR2 SASEGT. In DNA form, the CDR3 reads TGTGCCAGCAGTGAAGGGCTACTAGCGGATTGGGGGACAGATACGCAGTATTTT. It encodes CASSEGLLADWGTDTQYF.

The rearrangement links TRBV28 to TRBJ2-1, with 13 bases identical to TRBD2. The CDR3 contains 13 residues. V lost 10 bases and J lost 10; bases outside the gene matches: 7. Germline CDR1 and CDR2: MDHEN and SYDVKM. CDR3 bases: TGTGCCACAGGACTAGCGGGAGTTCGAGAGCAGTTCTTC. This translates into CATGLAGVREQFF.

V is TRBV7-7 and J is TRBJ2-1; 10 positions match TRBD1. The V segment lost 5 bases and the J segment 2 bases; nucleotides outside the gene matches: 3. The CDR3 loop spans 15 amino acids. Germline CDR1 and CDR2: SSHAT and FNYEAQ (reference sequence). The CDR3: CASSPGTGAYNEQFF. In nucleotides, the CDR3 is TGTGCCAGCAGCCCAGGGACAGGGGCCTACAATGAGCAGTTCTTC.

Here the CDR3 DNA reads TGTGCCACCACTCAGGGCACAGAGGGGGAGGGAGATACGCAGTATTTT. Translation gives CATTQGTEGEGDTQYF. This sequence joins TRBV5-4 and TRBJ2-3; D possibly corresponds to TRBD2 (7 bases). With 9 bases removed from V and 5 bases from J, the gap between germline ends came to 25 bases. CDR1 SGHNT and CDR2 YYREEE come from the germline V gene (reference sequence). The CDR3 contains 16 residues.